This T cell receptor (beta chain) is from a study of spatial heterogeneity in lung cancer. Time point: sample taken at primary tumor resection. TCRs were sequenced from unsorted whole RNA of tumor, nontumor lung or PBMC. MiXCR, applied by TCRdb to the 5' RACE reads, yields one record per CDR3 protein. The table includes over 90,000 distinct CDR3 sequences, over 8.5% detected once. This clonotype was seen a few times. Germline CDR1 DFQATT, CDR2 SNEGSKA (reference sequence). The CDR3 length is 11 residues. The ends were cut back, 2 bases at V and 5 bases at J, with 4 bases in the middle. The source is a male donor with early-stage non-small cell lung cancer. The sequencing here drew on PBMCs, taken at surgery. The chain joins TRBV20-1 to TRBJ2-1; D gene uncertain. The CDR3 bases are TGCAGTGCTAGATGGGACAATGAGCAGTTCTTC. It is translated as CSARWDNEQFF.